The 27 T cell receptor beta chains below come from one sample, sequenced in a study of cytomegalovirus exposure and HLA in healthy donors. PCR involved 60 Vbeta and 13 Jbeta primers. The assay was immunoSEQ multiplex PCR, and TCRdb's table has in-frame clones only and misses some. The table lists under 150,000 clones, over 60% of them singletons, with approximately 2.1% in the top ten. Sample: PBMCs. The source is a man between 40 and 49 years old in good health and CMV-seronegative.

Worth noting for this clone: This specimen includes other DNA sequences encoding the same CDR3. The chain employs TRBV2 and TRBJ2-3; no clear D gene. With 6 bases removed from V and 4 bases from J, the gap between germline ends came to 17 bases. Per the germline V gene, CDR1 is SNHLY and CDR2 is FYNNEI. CDR3 length equals 15 residues. CDR3 loop: CASSVSVGTADTQYF. The DNA for the CDR3 is TGTGCCAGCAGCGTTTCGGTGGGCACGGCAGATACGCAGTATTTT. The whole variable domain, remainder taken from reference TRBV2 and TRBJ2-3, is EPEVTQTPSHQVTQMGQEVILRCVPISNHLYFYWYRQILGQKVEFLVSFYNNEISEKSEIFDDQFSVERPDGSNFTLKIRSTKLEDSAMYFCASSVSVGTADTQYFGPGTRLTVL.

The chain recombines TRBV4-2 with TRBJ1-5, with TRBD1 matching 8 bases. Germline CDR1 LGHNA, CDR2 YNFKEQ. This CDR3 contains 17 residues. The V and J ends lost 0 bases and 5 bases, in that order; junction bases with no gene match: 9. The CDR3 spells CASSQDPYDRGYQPQHF. In DNA form, the CDR3 reads TGTGCCAGCAGCCAAGACCCCTACGACAGGGGATATCAGCCCCAGCATTTT.

The chain carries TRBV2 and TRBJ2-1, with D tentatively TRBD2 (5 bases). The CDR3 totals 14 residues. V was shortened by 8 bases and J by 4 bases, with 15 bases between the two germline ends. Germline V gives CDR1 SNHLY, CDR2 FYNNEI. Here the CDR3 reads CASLEGPLYNEQFF. In DNA form, the CDR3 reads TGTGCCAGCCTCGAGGGCCCTCTTTACAATGAGCAGTTCTTC. The whole variable domain, remainder taken from reference TRBV2 and TRBJ2-1, is EPEVTQTPSHQVTQMGQEVILRCVPISNHLYFYWYRQILGQKVEFLVSFYNNEISEKSEIFDDQFSVERPDGSNFTLKIRSTKLEDSAMYFCASLEGPLYNEQFFGPGTRLTVL.

This chain's CDR3 is CASSLRGSGYTF. As DNA, the CDR3 is TGTGCCAGCAGCTTGAGGGGGAGTGGCTACACCTTC. The chain joins TRBV11-2 to TRBJ1-2, with D possibly TRBD1 on 6 matching bases. Germline loops: CDR1 SGHAT, CDR2 FQNNGV. This CDR3 is 12 amino acids long. Trimming pared 3 bases from V and 7 bases from J, leaving 9 bases between. Full variable domain (missing parts from reference TRBV11-2 and TRBJ1-2): EAGVAQSPRYKIIEKRQSVAFWCNPISGHATLYWYQQILGQGPKLLIQFQNNGVVDDSQLPKDRFSAERLKGVDSTLKIQPAKLEDSAVYLCASSLRGSGYTFGSGTRLTVV.

The rearrangement links TRBV19 to TRBJ2-7; D not certain. The V end lost 6 bases, the J end lost 4 bases, and 13 bases lay between the germline ends. CDR3 size: 13 residues. Germline CDR1 and CDR2: LNHDA and SQIVND (reference sequence). This CDR3 is CASRATASYEQYF. In DNA form, the CDR3 reads TGTGCCAGTAGAGCAACAGCTTCTTACGAGCAGTACTTC. Based on the CDR3 plus reference TRBV19 and TRBJ2-7, the full variable domain is DGGITQSPKYLFRKEGQNVTLSCEQNLNHDAMYWYRQDPGQGLRLIYYSQIVNDFQKGDIAEGYSVSREKKESFPLTVTSAQKNPTAFYLCASRATASYEQYFGPGTRLTVT.

This clone was detected only a few times. This sequence joins TRBV10-1 and TRBJ2-1; the match to TRBD2 covers 10 bases. With 3 bases clipped from V and 6 bases from J, the junction kept 5 bases outside the gene matches. The CDR3 spans 15 residues. Germline CDR1 WNHNN, CDR2 SYGVQD (reference sequence). This CDR3 is CASSDNLAGANEQFF. The CDR3 DNA reads TGCGCCAGCAGTGACAATCTAGCGGGAGCCAATGAGCAGTTCTTC.

The genes are TRBV7-9 and TRBJ1-1, with 7 bases matching TRBD1. CDR1 and CDR2 (germline): SEHNR, FQNEAQ (reference sequence). With V trimmed by 5 bases and J by 6 bases, 3 bases remained unmatched. CDR3 length: 12 amino acids. This chain's CDR3 is CASSPDRAEAFF. The DNA for the CDR3 is TGTGCCAGCAGCCCCGACAGGGCTGAAGCTTTCTTT.

The chain recombines TRBV6-1 with TRBJ2-7; 8 nucleotides agree with TRBD1. CDR1 is MNHNS and CDR2 is SASEGT in the germline V gene. The junction had 6 bases not matched to a gene; V was cut back by 4 bases and J by 1 base. The CDR3 extends over 15 amino acids. The CDR3 DNA reads TGTGCCAGCAGTGTGGGGACAGGAAGTTCCTACGAGCAGTACTTC. This encodes CASSVGTGSSYEQYF.

J is TRBJ1-1 and V is TRBV5-8, with D possibly TRBD1 on 5 matching bases. This CDR3 is built from 19 residues. Per germline, CDR1 SGHTS and CDR2 YDEGEE. The germline V and J ends were trimmed by 0 bases and 3 bases, with 24 bases remaining between them. CDR3 residues: CASSLVPRLTWGVDTEAFF. The CDR3 nucleotides read TGTGCCAGCAGCTTGGTCCCACGATTAACGTGGGGGGTAGACACTGAAGCTTTCTTT.

The V gene is TRBV5-4, the J gene TRBJ1-1, with D unresolved. CDR1 and CDR2 (germline): SGHNT, YYREEE (reference sequence). The CDR3 spans 14 residues. Trimming removed 4 bases from V and 1 base from J, with 11 bases in between. The CDR3 coding sequence is TGTGCCAGCAGCACATTGGAGAAGAACACTGAAGCTTTCTTT. Translating it yields CASSTLEKNTEAFF.

This clone was seen only a few times. The chain employs TRBV11-1 and TRBJ2-4; no reliable D call. Germline V gene data show CDR1 as SGHAT and CDR2 as FQDESV (reference sequence). V dropped 6 bases and J dropped 8 bases, with 17 bases sitting between them. The CDR3 is 14 amino acids. CDR3 amino acids: CASSPTRHLDIQYF. Written as DNA, the CDR3 is TGTGCCAGCAGTCCCACCCGACATTTAGACATTCAGTACTTC.

This clone was detected once. V is TRBV7-7 and J is TRBJ2-5; D is perhaps TRBD2 (6 bases). The CDR3 has 14 amino acids. The germline V and J ends were trimmed by 2 bases and 2 bases, with 9 bases remaining between them. In germline, CDR1 is SSHAT, CDR2 FNYEAQ (reference sequence). CDR3 amino acids: CASSLQGGQETQYF. CDR3 DNA sequence: TGTGCCAGCAGCTTACAGGGAGGTCAAGAGACCCAGTACTTC.

The chain links TRBV6-5 to TRBJ2-7, with D possibly being TRBD2 (6 bases). This CDR3 is built from 12 residues. V lost 10 bases and J lost 7, with 17 bases in between. CDR1 and CDR2 from the germline V gene are MNHEY and SVGAGI. DNA for the CDR3: TGTGCCACAGTGGGGGGTTTGAGGGAGCAGTACTTC. Amino acid sequence: CATVGGLREQYF.

The chain is built from TRBV10-3 and TRBJ2-5; D gene ambiguous. CDR3 size: 12 residues. V lost 1 base to trimming and J lost 2 bases, with 2 bases between them. Germline assignment: CDR1 ENHRY and CDR2 SYGVKD. The CDR3 nucleotides read TGTGCCATCAGTGAGTTACAAGAGACCCAGTACTTC. Its protein is CAISELQETQYF.

This clone was seen a few times. The chain uses TRBV9 and TRBJ1-4; D gene unclear. V was trimmed by 0 bases and J by 8 bases, leaving 14 bases between them. This CDR3 comprises 15 residues. Germline CDR1 is SGDLS and CDR2 is YYNGEE. The DNA for the CDR3 is TGTGCCAGCAGCGTAGAGGCGGGGTCGGGGGAAAAACTGTTTTTT. This encodes CASSVEAGSGEKLFF.

CDR3 nucleotides: TGTGCCACCAGCAGGGTTCCTAGCGGGGGCACAGATACGCAGTATTTT. Translated, it gives CATSRVPSGGTDTQYF. The genes are TRBV15 and TRBJ2-3, with TRBD2 matching 9 bases. CDR3 length: 16 residues. V shed 3 bases, J shed 1 base, and the junction held 5 bases outside the gene matches. Germline V gene data show CDR1 as LNHNV and CDR2 as YYDKDF (reference sequence).

About this clone itself: The same CDR3 also results from other DNA sequences found in this sample. The chain recombines TRBV18 with TRBJ2-5; D call uncertain. Germline V gene sequence: CDR1 KGHSH, CDR2 LQKENI. The CDR3 consists of 13 residues. The V gene lost 3 bases and the J gene lost 2 bases, with 7 bases spanning the gap. The chain's CDR3 is CASSPGRQETQYF. The CDR3 DNA follows: TGTGCCAGCTCACCCGGCAGGCAAGAGACCCAGTACTTC.

The chain couples TRBV6-1 to TRBJ1-2, with no clear D. This CDR3 is built from 14 residues. Trimming stripped 3 bases from V and 0 bases from J, with 8 bases between. Per the germline V gene, CDR1 is MNHNS and CDR2 is SASEGT. The CDR3 nucleotides read TGTGCCAGCAGTGATCCAGGTACTAACTATGGCTACACCTTC. It encodes CASSDPGTNYGYTF.

V and J are TRBV27 and TRBJ2-2, with TRBD1 matching over 8 bases. CDR3 size: 15 residues. The junction had 5 bases not matched to a gene; V was cut back by 2 bases and J by 6 bases. CDR1 is MNHEY, CDR2 SMNVEV, per germline (reference sequence). This CDR3 is CASSLTTGVPGELFF. DNA of the CDR3: TGTGCCAGCAGTTTAACGACAGGGGTCCCCGGGGAGCTGTTTTTT.

CDR3 protein: CASSVGTVSSGWVSGYNEQFF. The CDR3 DNA follows: TGTGCCAGCAGCGTAGGCACCGTTTCTAGCGGGTGGGTGAGCGGCTACAATGAGCAGTTCTTC. J is TRBJ2-1 and V is TRBV9; 8 nucleotides match TRBD2. The CDR3 covers 21 residues. The germline V gene encodes CDR1 SGDLS and CDR2 YYNGEE. V shed 0 bases, J shed 3 bases, and the junction held 20 bases outside the gene matches.

The chain links TRBV5-4 to TRBJ2-7; D is perhaps TRBD2 (6 bases). The germline gives CDR1 SGHNT, CDR2 YYREEE (reference sequence). There are 16 residues in the CDR3. The germline V and J ends were trimmed by 4 bases and 6 bases, with 23 bases remaining between them. DNA for the CDR3: TGTGCCAGCAGCCCCCGGAGGCAGACCAACGGGGGCGAGCAGTACTTC. Translation gives CASSPRRQTNGGEQYF.

This clone appeared a few times. The chain carries TRBV6-1 and TRBJ1-2; D remains ambiguous. CDR3 length: 12 residues. V dropped 8 bases and J dropped 4 bases, with 11 bases sitting between them. From germline, CDR1 is MNHNS and CDR2 SASEGT. CDR3 protein: CASSPNSYGYTF. In nucleotides, the CDR3 is TGTGCCAGCTCCCCAAACAGCTATGGCTACACCTTC.

This clone was counted a few times. The chain employs TRBV6-6 and TRBJ1-1, with D possibly being TRBD1 (6 bases). CDR1 MNHNY and CDR2 SVGAGI come from the germline V gene (reference sequence). The V and J ends lost 5 bases and 4 bases respectively, with 17 bases between them. The CDR3 has 15 amino acids. The CDR3 DNA is TGTGCCAGCAGTGCATTTTTGGGGGCGACCACTGAAGCTTTCTTT. Amino acid sequence: CASSAFLGATTEAFF.

The V and J genes are TRBV4-1 and TRBJ2-7, with 9 bases aligning to TRBD2. The CDR3 sequence is 15 residues long. V shed 4 bases, J shed 3 bases, and the junction held 7 bases outside the gene matches. Germline loops: CDR1 MGHRA, CDR2 YSYEKL. The CDR3 bases are TGCGCCAGCAGCCGCGTAGCGGGGGCGAGCTACGAGCAGTACTTC. Translating it yields CASSRVAGASYEQYF.

This clone was found a few times. The chain employs TRBV7-2 and TRBJ2-7, with D uncertain. Looked up from germline, CDR1 is SGHTA and CDR2 is FQGNSA. V shed 3 bases and J shed 7 bases, with 19 bases lying between them. This CDR3 has 15 amino acids. The CDR3 here is CASSFSPSRGWEQYF. In nucleotides, the CDR3 is TGTGCCAGCAGCTTCTCCCCGAGTCGTGGTTGGGAGCAGTACTTC.

V is TRBV27 and J is TRBJ2-7; D may be TRBD2 (6 bases). The germline V gene encodes CDR1 MNHEY and CDR2 SMNVEV (reference sequence). CDR3 length: 13 amino acids. V was trimmed by 6 bases and J by 6 bases, leaving 15 bases between them. In DNA form, the CDR3 reads TGTGCCAGCAGCGTAGACGCCGGGAGCGAGCAGTACTTC. This gives the protein CASSVDAGSEQYF.

The count of this clone is one. The rearrangement links TRBV5-6 to TRBJ1-2, with 8 bases fitting TRBD1. The CDR3 contains 16 residues. The J segment lost 3 bases and the V segment lost 2 bases, leaving 9 bases of the junction unmatched. Germline CDR1 SGHDT, CDR2 YYEEEE. The CDR3 region has the DNA TGTGCCAGCAGCTTCATCTTCGCAGGGGGCGACTATGGCTACACCTTC. It encodes CASSFIFAGGDYGYTF.